The clone carrying this T cell receptor beta chain was picked up a small number of times. The method was immunoSEQ multiplex PCR; TCRdb's version includes in-frame clones alone and lacks a portion of them. The table has some 69,000 clones, roughly 95% seen once; the top ten hold roughly 4.7%. The sample belongs to a study of cytomegalovirus exposure and HLA in healthy donors. V was pared by 7 bases and J by 7 bases, with 9 bases of the junction left unmatched. From germline, CDR1 is MNHNS and CDR2 SASEGT. The CDR3 extends over 15 amino acids. Material: PBMCs. This chain connects TRBV6-1 to TRBJ2-1; TRBD2 matches at 11 bases. The sequence was obtained from a woman younger than 30 in good health and CMV-seropositive. CDR3 protein: CASTQLAGAANEQFF. The CDR3 DNA is TGTGCCAGCACTCAACTAGCGGGAGCGGCGAATGAGCAGTTCTTC.